This T cell receptor beta chain was profiled in a study of tissue T cells after allogeneic stem cell transplantation. In germline, CDR1 is NNHNN, CDR2 SYGAGS (reference sequence). V lost 1 base to trimming and J lost 7 bases, with 12 bases between them. The length of the CDR3 is 13 residues. The time point here: mouse harvest day 7 after allogeneic transplant. Each mouse received 10^7 T-cell-depleted marrow cells plus 10^6 splenic CD5+ T cells by tail vein. Assay: immunoSEQ multiplex PCR; the TCRdb copy retains only in-frame clones and omits some. The data hold roughly 9,500 clones, with approximately 47% observed a single time. This clone was seen once. Genes here carry mouse names. The read stops 1 residue short of the end of the CDR3; the missing end is completed from the germline J gene.

The source of this sequence is a female BALB/c mouse given C57BL/6 T cells with graft-versus-host disease after an allogeneic hematopoietic cell transplant. The sequenced sample consisted of gut tissue. The V gene is TRBV13-2, the J gene TRBJ2-7, with D possibly being TRBD2 (7 bases). CDR3 DNA, as far as it was read: TGTGCCAGCGGTGATTTTGGGGGGCGAGAACAGTAC. Translating it yields CASGDFGGREQY. The whole CDR3 sequence reads CASGDFGGREQYF.